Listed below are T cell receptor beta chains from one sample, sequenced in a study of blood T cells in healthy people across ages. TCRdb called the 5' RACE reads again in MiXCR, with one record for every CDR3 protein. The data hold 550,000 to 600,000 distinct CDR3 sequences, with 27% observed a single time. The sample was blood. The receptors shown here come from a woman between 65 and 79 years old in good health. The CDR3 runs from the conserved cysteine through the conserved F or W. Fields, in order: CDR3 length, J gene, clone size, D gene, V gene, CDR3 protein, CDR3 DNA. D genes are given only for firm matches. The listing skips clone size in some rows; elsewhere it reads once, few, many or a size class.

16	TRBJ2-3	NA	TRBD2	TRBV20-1	CSARSSSGANTDTQYF	TGCAGTGCTAGATCCTCTAGCGGAGCAAACACAGATACGCAGTATTTT
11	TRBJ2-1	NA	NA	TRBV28	CASGRWDEQFF	TGTGCCAGTGGACGCTGGGATGAGCAGTTCTTC
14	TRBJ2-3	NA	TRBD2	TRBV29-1	CSGTSGSNTDTQYF	TGCAGCGGGACTAGCGGGAGTAACACAGATACGCAGTATTTT
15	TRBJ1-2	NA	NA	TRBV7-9	CASSTTGYSPGGYTF	TGTGCCAGCAGCACGACTGGTTACAGCCCGGGAGGCTACACCTTC
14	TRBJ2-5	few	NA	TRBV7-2	CASRKGRTQETQYF	TGTGCCAGCAGAAAAGGACGGACCCAAGAGACCCAGTACTTC
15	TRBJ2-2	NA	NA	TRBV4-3	CASSGPGTITGELFF	TGCGCCAGCAGCGGCCCCGGGACCATCACCGGGGAGCTGTTTTTT
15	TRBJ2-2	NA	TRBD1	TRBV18	CASSPRQGDTGELFF	TGTGCCAGCTCACCACGACAGGGAGACACCGGGGAGCTGTTTTTT
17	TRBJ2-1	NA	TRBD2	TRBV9	CASSVDAGGYSYNEQFF	TGTGCCAGCAGCGTAGATGCGGGGGGTTACTCCTACAATGAGCAGTTCTTC
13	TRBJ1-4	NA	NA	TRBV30	CAWSVLGIEKLFF	TGTGCCTGGAGTGTATTGGGGATTGAAAAACTGTTTTTT
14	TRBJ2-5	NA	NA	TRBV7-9	CASSLGQMTETQYF	TGTGCCAGCAGCCTGGGCCAGATGACAGAGACCCAGTACTTC
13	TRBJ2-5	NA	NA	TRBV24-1	CATIPESQETQYF	TGTGCCACCATCCCCGAGAGCCAAGAGACCCAGTACTTC
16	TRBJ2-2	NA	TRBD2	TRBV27	CASSFLSGGTDGELFF	TGTGCCAGCAGTTTTTTGAGCGGGGGGACGGACGGGGAGCTGTTTTTT
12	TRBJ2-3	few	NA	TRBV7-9	CASSLDAHTQYF	TGTGCCAGCAGCTTAGACGCCCATACGCAGTATTTT
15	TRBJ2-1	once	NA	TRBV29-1	CSVEDPGRYYNEQFF	TGCAGCGTTGAAGATCCGGGACGGTACTACAATGAGCAGTTCTTC
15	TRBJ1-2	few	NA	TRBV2	CASSEALPVVYGYTF	TGTGCCAGCAGTGAAGCTCTCCCCGTGGTGTATGGCTACACCTTC
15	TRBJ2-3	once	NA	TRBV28	CASLGRTPGTDTQYF	TGTGCCAGCTTGGGACGCACCCCTGGGACAGATACGCAGTATTTT
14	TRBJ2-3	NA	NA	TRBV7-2	CASSEQHNTNTQYF	TGTGCCAGCAGCGAGCAGCATAACACAAATACGCAGTATTTT
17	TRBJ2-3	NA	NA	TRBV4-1	CASSQDRLREGADTQYF	TGCGCCAGCAGCCAAGATAGGCTCAGGGAGGGGGCAGATACGCAGTATTTT
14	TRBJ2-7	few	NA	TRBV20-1	CSAWTPSSSYEQYF	TGCAGTGCTTGGACACCGTCGAGCTCCTACGAGCAGTACTTC
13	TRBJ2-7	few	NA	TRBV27	CASSRALSYEQYF	TGTGCCAGCTCCCGGGCCCTATCCTACGAGCAGTACTTC
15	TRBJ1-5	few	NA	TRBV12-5	CASGQSAGPNQPQHF	TGTGCTAGTGGTCAGTCGGCCGGGCCCAATCAGCCCCAGCATTTT
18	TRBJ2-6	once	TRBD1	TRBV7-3	CASSLGTGKLSGANVLTF	TGTGCCAGCAGCTTGGGGACAGGCAAACTTTCTGGGGCCAACGTCCTGACTTTC
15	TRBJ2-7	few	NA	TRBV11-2	CASKNGAGGSFEQYF	TGTGCCAGCAAAAATGGGGCAGGGGGGTCTTTCGAGCAGTACTTC
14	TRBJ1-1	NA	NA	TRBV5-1	CASSPQVSNTEAFF	TGCGCCAGCAGCCCACAGGTTTCGAACACTGAAGCTTTCTTT
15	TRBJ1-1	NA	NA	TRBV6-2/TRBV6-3	CASGRDLIMNTEAFF	TGTGCCAGCGGCCGGGACCTCATTATGAACACTGAAGCTTTCTTT
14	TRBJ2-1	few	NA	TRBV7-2	CASSPWTPNNEQFF	TGTGCCAGCAGCCCCTGGACGCCTAACAATGAGCAGTTCTTC
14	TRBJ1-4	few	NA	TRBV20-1	CSARKAQANEKLFF	TGCAGTGCTAGGAAGGCACAGGCCAATGAAAAACTGTTTTTT
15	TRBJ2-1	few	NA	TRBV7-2	CASSLGEPVRNEQFF	TGTGCCAGCAGCCTTGGGGAGCCCGTGAGGAATGAGCAGTTCTTC
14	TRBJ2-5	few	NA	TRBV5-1	CASSIMTREETQYF	TGCGCCAGCAGCATAATGACGAGGGAAGAGACCCAGTACTTC
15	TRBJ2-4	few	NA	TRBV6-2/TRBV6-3	CASSYRPLAKNIQYF	TGTGCCAGCAGTTACAGACCGCTAGCCAAAAACATTCAGTACTTC
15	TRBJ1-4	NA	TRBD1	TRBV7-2	CASSPRTGGVEKLFF	TGTGCCAGCAGCCCCCGGACAGGGGGCGTTGAAAAACTGTTTTTT
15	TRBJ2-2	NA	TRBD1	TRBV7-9	CASSLGTGSPGELFF	TGTGCCAGCAGCTTGGGGACAGGGTCCCCCGGGGAGCTGTTTTTT
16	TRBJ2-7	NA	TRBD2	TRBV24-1	CATSDSGGRASYEQYF	TGTGCCACCAGTGATTCGGGGGGGCGCGCCTCCTACGAGCAGTACTTC
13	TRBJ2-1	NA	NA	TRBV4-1	CASSHHSWPEQFF	TGCGCCAGCAGCCATCACTCCTGGCCGGAGCAGTTCTTC
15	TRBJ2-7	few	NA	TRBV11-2	CASSLVSGDLYEQYF	TGTGCCAGCAGCTTAGTTTCCGGCGACCTCTACGAGCAGTACTTC
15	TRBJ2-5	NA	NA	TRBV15	CATSRDPLGRETQYF	TGTGCCACCAGCAGAGACCCTTTAGGGAGGGAGACCCAGTACTTC
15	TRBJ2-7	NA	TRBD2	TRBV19	CASSPATSGSDEQYF	TGTGCCAGTAGTCCAGCGACTAGCGGGAGTGACGAGCAGTACTTC
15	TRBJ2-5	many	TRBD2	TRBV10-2	CASMAELAGQETQYF	TGCGCCAGCATGGCGGAACTAGCGGGTCAAGAGACCCAGTACTTC
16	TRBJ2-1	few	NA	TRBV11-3	CASSSVGSVSYDEQFF	TGTGCCAGCAGCTCGGTAGGGTCAGTCTCCTACGATGAGCAGTTCTTC
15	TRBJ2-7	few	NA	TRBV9	CASSVASGGSYEQYF	TGTGCCAGCAGCGTAGCCTCCGGGGGCAGTTACGAGCAGTACTTC
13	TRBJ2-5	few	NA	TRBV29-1	CSVLTWTQETQYF	TGCAGCGTTCTAACTTGGACCCAAGAGACCCAGTACTTC
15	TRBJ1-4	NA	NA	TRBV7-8	CASSLSGGLYEKLFF	TGTGCCAGCAGCTTAAGTGGGGGGCTTTACGAAAAACTGTTTTTT
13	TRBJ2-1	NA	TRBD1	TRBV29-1	CSVEGQGYNEQFF	TGCAGCGTTGAAGGACAGGGATACAATGAGCAGTTCTTC
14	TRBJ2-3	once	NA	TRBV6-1	CASRVAFGTDTQYF	TGTGCCAGCAGAGTAGCGTTTGGCACAGATACGCAGTATTTT
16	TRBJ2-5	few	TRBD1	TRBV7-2	CASSFGGTGGIKTQYF	TGTGCCAGCAGCTTTGGGGGGACAGGGGGGATTAAGACCCAGTACTTC